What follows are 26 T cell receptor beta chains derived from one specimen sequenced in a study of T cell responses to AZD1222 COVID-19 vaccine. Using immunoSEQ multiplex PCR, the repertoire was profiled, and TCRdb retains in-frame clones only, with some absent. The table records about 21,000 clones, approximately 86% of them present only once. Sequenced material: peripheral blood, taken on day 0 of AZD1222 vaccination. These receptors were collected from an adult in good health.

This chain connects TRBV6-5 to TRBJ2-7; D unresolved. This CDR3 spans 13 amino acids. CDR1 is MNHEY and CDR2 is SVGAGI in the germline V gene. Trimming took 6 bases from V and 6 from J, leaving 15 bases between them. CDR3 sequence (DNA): TGTGCCAGCAGCCCGGACGAGTCGGCCGAGCAGTACTTC. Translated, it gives CASSPDESAEQYF.

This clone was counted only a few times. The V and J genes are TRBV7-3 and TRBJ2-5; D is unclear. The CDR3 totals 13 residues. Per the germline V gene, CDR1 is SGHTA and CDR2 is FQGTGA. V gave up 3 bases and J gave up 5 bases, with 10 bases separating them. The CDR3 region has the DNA TGTGCCAGCAGCTTGGTGTCCTCGGAGACCCAGTACTTC. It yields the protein CASSLVSSETQYF.

The CDR3 sequence: CASRTIRLAGTGELFF. CDR3 DNA: TGTGCCAGCAGGACCATCAGACTAGCTGGCACCGGGGAGCTGTTTTTT. The gene calls are TRBV11-2 and TRBJ2-2, with 7 bases identical to TRBD2. Unmatched junction bases numbered 11, after V lost 6 bases and J lost 4 bases. CDR3 length: 16 amino acids. Germline CDR1 SGHAT, CDR2 FQNNGV.

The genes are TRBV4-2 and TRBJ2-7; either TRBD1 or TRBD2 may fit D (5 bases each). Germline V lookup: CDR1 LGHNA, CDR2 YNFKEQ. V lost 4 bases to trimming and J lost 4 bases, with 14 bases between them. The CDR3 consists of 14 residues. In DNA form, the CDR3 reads TGTGCCAGCAGCCGAGGGGACGAGAGGTACGAGCAGTACTTC. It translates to CASSRGDERYEQYF.

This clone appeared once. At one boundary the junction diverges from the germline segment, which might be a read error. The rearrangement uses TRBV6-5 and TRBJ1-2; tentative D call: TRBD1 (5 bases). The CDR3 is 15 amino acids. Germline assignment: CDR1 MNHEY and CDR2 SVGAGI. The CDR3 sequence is CASSDSVKGVYGYTF. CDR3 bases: TGTGCCAGCAGTGACTCAGTAAAAGGGGTTTATGGCTACACCTTC.

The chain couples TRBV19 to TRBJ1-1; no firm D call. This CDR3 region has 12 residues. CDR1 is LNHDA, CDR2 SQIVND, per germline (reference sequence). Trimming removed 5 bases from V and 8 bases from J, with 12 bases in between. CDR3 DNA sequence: TGTGCCAGTAGTGTCGGACTTCAAGAAGCTTTCTTT. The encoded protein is CASSVGLQEAFF. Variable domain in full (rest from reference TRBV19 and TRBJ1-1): DGGITQSPKYLFRKEGQNVTLSCEQNLNHDAMYWYRQDPGQGLRLIYYSQIVNDFQKGDIAEGYSVSREKKESFPLTVTSAQKNPTAFYLCASSVGLQEAFFGQGTRLTVV.

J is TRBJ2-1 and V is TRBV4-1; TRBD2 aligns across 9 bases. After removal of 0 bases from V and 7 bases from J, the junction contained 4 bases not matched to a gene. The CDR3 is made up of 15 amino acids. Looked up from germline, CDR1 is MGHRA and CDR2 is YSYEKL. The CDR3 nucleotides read TGCGCCAGCAGCCAAGACGCGGGGGGGAGTAATGAGCAGTTCTTC. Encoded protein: CASSQDAGGSNEQFF.

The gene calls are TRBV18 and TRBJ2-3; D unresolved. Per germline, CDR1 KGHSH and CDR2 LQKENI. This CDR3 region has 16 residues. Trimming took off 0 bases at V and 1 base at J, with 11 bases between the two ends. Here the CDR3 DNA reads TGTGCCAGCTCACCACCGGGATTCGACGGCACAGATACGCAGTATTTT. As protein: CASSPPGFDGTDTQYF.

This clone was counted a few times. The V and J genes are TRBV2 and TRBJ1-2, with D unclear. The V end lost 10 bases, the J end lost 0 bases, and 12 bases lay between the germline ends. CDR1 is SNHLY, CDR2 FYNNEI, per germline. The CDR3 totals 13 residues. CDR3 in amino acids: CATKRETNYGYTF. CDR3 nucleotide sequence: TGTGCCACTAAAAGAGAAACTAACTATGGCTACACCTTC.

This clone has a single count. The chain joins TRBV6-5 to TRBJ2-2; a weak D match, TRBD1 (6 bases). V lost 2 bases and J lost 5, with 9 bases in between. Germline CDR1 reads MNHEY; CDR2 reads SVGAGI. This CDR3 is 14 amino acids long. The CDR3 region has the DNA TGTGCCAGCAGTTACCACGGACAGACCGGGGAGCTGTTTTTT. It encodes CASSYHGQTGELFF.

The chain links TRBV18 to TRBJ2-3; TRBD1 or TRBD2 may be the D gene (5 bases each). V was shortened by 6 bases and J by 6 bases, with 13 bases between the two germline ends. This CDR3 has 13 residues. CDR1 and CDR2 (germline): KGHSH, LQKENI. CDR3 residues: CASSKTEGDTQYF. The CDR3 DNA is TGTGCCAGCTCCAAAACCGAGGGGGATACGCAGTATTTT.

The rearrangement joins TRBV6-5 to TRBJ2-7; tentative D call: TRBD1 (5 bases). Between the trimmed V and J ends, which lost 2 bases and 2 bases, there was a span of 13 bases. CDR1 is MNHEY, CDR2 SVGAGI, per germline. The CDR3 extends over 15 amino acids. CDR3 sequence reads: CASSYGAGHAYEQYF. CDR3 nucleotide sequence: TGTGCCAGCAGTTACGGGGCAGGACACGCCTACGAGCAGTACTTC.

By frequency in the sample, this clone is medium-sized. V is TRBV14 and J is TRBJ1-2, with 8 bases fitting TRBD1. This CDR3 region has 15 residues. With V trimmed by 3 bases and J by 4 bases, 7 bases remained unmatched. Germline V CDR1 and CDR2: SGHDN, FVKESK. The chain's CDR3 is CASSHEGQGRYGYTF. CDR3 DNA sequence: TGTGCCAGCAGCCACGAAGGACAGGGACGCTATGGCTACACCTTC.

CDR3 protein: CASSSRMTRDRADEQYF. CDR3 nucleotide sequence: TGTGCCAGCAGTTCCAGAATGACCCGGGACAGGGCAGACGAGCAGTACTTC. The chain uses TRBV6-2 or TRBV6-3 and TRBJ2-7, with TRBD1 matching over 9 bases. The V gene end was trimmed by 4 bases and the J gene end by 5 bases; junction bases not matched to a gene: 15. The CDR3 consists of 17 residues. From germline, CDR1 is MNHEY and CDR2 SVGEGT.

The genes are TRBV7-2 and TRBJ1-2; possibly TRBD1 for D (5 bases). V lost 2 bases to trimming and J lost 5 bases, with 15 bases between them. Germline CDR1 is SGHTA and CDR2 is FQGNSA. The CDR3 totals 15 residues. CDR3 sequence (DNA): TGTGCCAGCAGCTTAACGCGGGGGTTCGATTATGGCTACACCTTC. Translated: CASSLTRGFDYGYTF.

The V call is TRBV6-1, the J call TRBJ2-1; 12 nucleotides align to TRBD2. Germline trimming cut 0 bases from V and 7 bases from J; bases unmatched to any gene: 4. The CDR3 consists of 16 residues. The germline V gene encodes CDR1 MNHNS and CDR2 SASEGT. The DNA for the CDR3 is TGTGCCAGCAGTGAAGCGGTCACTAGCGGGAGGAATGAGCAGTTCTTC. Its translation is CASSEAVTSGRNEQFF.

CDR3: CAISEVTEEQYF. CDR3 coding DNA: TGTGCCATCAGTGAAGTGACAGAAGAGCAGTACTTC. The V gene is TRBV10-3, the J gene TRBJ2-7; possibly TRBD1 for D (5 bases). Trimming took off 3 bases at V and 7 bases at J, with 10 bases between the two ends. The CDR3 has 12 residues. CDR1 and CDR2 from the germline V gene are ENHRY and SYGVKD.

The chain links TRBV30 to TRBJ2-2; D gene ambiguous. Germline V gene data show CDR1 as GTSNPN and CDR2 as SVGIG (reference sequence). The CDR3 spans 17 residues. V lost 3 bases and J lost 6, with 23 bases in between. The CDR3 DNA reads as TGTGCCTGGAGAATCGCGAGGTCAGATATTCATGCCGGGGAGCTGTTTTTT. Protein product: CAWRIARSDIHAGELFF.

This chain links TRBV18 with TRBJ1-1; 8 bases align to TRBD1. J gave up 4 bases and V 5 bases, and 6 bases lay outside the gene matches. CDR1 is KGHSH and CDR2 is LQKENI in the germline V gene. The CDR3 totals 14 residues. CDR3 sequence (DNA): TGTGCCAGCTCAGGACAGGGAAGAAGCACTGAAGCTTTCTTT. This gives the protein CASSGQGRSTEAFF. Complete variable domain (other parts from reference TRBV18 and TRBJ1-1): NAGVMQNPRHLVRRRGQEARLRCSPMKGHSHVYWYRQLPEEGLKFMVYLQKENIIDESGMPKERFSAEFPKEGPSILRIQQVVRGDSAAYFCASSGQGRSTEAFFGQGTRLTVV.

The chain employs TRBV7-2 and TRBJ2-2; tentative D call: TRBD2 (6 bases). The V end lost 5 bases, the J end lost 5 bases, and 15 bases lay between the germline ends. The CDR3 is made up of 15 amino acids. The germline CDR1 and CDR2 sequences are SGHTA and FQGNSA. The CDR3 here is CASSRNVGRTGELFF. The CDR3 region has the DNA TGTGCCAGCAGCCGGAATGTGGGGAGGACCGGGGAGCTGTTTTTT.

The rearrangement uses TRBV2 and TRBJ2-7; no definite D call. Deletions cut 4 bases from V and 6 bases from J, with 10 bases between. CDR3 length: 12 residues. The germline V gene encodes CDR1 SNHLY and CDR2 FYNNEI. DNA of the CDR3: TGTGCCAGCAGTGTAGGGAATCGCGAGCAGTACTTC. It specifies CASSVGNREQYF. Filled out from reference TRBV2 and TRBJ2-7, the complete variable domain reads EPEVTQTPSHQVTQMGQEVILRCVPISNHLYFYWYRQILGQKVEFLVSFYNNEISEKSEIFDDQFSVERPDGSNFTLKIRSTKLEDSAMYFCASSVGNREQYFGPGTRLTVT.

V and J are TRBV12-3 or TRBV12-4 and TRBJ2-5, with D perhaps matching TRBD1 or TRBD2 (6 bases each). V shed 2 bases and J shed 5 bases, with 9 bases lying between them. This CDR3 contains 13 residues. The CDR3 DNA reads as TGTGCCAGCAGTTTACGGGGGCCTGAGACCCAGTACTTC. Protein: CASSLRGPETQYF.

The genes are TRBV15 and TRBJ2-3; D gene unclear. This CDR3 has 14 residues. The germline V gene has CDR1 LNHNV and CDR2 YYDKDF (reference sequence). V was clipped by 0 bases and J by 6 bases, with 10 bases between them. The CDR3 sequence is CATSRDGSSDTQYF. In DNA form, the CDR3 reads TGTGCCACCAGCAGAGATGGGTCGTCGGATACGCAGTATTTT.

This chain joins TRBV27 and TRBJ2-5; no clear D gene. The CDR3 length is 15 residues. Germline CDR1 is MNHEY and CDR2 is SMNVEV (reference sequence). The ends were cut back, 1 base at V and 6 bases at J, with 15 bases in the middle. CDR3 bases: TGTGCCAGCAGTTTATGGTCAGGACGCGCTCAGACCCAGTACTTC. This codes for CASSLWSGRAQTQYF.

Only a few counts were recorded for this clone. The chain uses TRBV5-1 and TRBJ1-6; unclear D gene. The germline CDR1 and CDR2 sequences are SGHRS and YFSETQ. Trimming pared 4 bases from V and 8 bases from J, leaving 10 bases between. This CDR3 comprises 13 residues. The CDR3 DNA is TGCGCCAGCAGCGGACTCTTGGATTCACCCCTCCACTTT. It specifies CASSGLLDSPLHF.

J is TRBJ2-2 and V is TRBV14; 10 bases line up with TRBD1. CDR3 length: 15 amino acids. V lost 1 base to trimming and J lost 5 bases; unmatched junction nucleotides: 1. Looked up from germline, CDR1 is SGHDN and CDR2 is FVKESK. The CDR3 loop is CASSQVGQGTGELFF. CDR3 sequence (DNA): TGTGCCAGCAGCCAAGTGGGACAGGGGACCGGGGAGCTGTTTTTT.